Shown below are 5 T cell receptor beta chains from a single sample sequenced in a study of blood T cell repertoires in COVID-19. Some clones are missing from TCRdb's copy, which holds only in-frame ones; the method was immunoSEQ multiplex PCR. The sample has roughly 250,000 clones; around 87% are singletons. Sequenced sample: peripheral blood. These receptors were obtained from a woman in her fifties or sixties with acute or convalescent COVID-19.

The chain couples TRBV7-3 to TRBJ2-1; tentatively, D is TRBD2 (6 bases). Germline V lookup: CDR1 SGHTA, CDR2 FQGTGA. This CDR3 is built from 15 residues. V lost 0 bases and J 5 bases, leaving 11 bases between the germline ends. This CDR3 reads CASSLTAGTNNEQFF. CDR3 in DNA: TGTGCCAGCAGCTTAACGGCGGGAACGAACAATGAGCAGTTCTTC.

V gene TRBV6-1 combines with J gene TRBJ1-6, with 7 bases lining up with TRBD1. The V gene's germline CDR1 is MNHNS and CDR2 SASEGT. This CDR3 comprises 16 residues. With V trimmed by 3 bases and J by 7 bases, 9 bases remained unmatched. In nucleotides, the CDR3 is TGTGCCAGCAGTGACCCGCCCAAAGGGGGCAATTCACCCCTCCACTTT. This sequence encodes CASSDPPKGGNSPLHF.

The chain recombines TRBV28 with TRBJ1-2, with a weak D call TRBD1 (5 bases). Trimming stripped 8 bases from V and 6 bases from J, with 7 bases between. In germline, CDR1 is MDHEN, CDR2 SYDVKM. CDR3 length: 10 amino acids. CDR3 nucleotide sequence: TGTGCCAGCGGACAAGATGGCTACACCTTC. This gives the protein CASGQDGYTF.

The chain carries TRBV18 and TRBJ1-3; unclear D gene. Germline values: CDR1 KGHSH, CDR2 LQKENI. Deletions cut 5 bases from V and 0 bases from J, with 14 bases between. The CDR3 covers 16 residues. The CDR3 region is CASSGSQTSSGNTIYF. The CDR3 DNA sequence: TGTGCCAGCTCAGGGTCACAGACCAGCTCTGGAAACACCATATATTTT.

The chain is built from TRBV7-2 and TRBJ2-2; D unclear. The CDR3 has 13 residues. Germline V gene data show CDR1 as SGHTA and CDR2 as FQGNSA. Trimming stripped 3 bases from V and 2 bases from J, with 4 bases between. CDR3 sequence reads: CASSLGNTGELFF. CDR3 bases: TGTGCCAGCAGCTTGGGCAACACCGGGGAGCTGTTTTTT. The full variable domain, completed using reference TRBV7-2 and TRBJ2-2, is GAGVSQSPSNKVTEKGKDVELRCDPISGHTALYWYRQSLGQGLEFLIYFQGNSAPDKSGLPSDRFSAERTGGSVSTLTIQRTQQEDSAVYLCASSLGNTGELFFGEGSRLTVL.